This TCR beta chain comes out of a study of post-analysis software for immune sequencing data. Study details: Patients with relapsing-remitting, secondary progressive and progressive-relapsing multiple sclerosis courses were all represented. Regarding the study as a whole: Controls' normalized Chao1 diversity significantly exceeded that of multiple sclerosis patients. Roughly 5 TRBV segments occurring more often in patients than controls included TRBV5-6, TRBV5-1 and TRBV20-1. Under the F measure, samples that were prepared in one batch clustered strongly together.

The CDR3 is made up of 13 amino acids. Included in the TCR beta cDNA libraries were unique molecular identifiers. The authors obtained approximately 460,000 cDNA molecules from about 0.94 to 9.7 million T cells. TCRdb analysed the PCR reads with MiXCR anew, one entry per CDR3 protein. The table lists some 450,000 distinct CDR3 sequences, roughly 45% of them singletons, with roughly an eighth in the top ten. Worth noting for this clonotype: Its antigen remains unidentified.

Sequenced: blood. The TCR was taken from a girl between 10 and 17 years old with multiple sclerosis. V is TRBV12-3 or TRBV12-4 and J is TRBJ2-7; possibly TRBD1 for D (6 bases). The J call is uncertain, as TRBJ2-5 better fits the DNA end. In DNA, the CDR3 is TGTGCCAGCAGTCCAACAGGGATGGGGACCCAGTACTTC. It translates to CASSPTGMGTQYF.